This TCR beta chain was recovered during a study of blood T cell repertoires in COVID-19. Whole-study context: In each case, the material was cDNA or gDNA derived from T cells, B-cell-depleted T cells, or PBMCs.

It was during active infection that Seattle patients were enrolled and then longitudinally followed. Authors' analysis steps: The assay estimated nucleated cells by amplifying reference gene primers. Profiling relied on immunoSEQ multiplex PCR, and the TCRdb table lists in-frame clones only, not all of them. From that table come the V and J calls and clone size; the DNA was used to work out D and trimming. The table lists around 300,000 clones, 90% of them singletons. This TCR was sampled from a woman between 35 and 50 years old with COVID-19, enrolled during active disease. The sequencing sample was made of peripheral blood.

This CDR3 reads CASSLMKGGAGELFF. CDR3 sequence (DNA): TGTGCCAGCAGCTTAATGAAGGGAGGTGCCGGGGAGCTGTTTTTT. The chain carries TRBV7-3 and TRBJ2-2; possible D gene TRBD2, 6 bases. This CDR3 spans 15 amino acids. V shed 1 base and J shed 6 bases, with 12 bases lying between them. Germline V gene lookup returns CDR1 SGHTA and CDR2 FQGTGA. Complete variable domain (other parts from reference TRBV7-3 and TRBJ2-2): GAGVSQTPSNKVTEKGKYVELRCDPISGHTALYWYRQSLGQGPEFLIYFQGTGAADDSGLPNDRFFAVRPEGSVSTLKIQRTERGDSAVYLCASSLMKGGAGELFFGEGSRLTVL.